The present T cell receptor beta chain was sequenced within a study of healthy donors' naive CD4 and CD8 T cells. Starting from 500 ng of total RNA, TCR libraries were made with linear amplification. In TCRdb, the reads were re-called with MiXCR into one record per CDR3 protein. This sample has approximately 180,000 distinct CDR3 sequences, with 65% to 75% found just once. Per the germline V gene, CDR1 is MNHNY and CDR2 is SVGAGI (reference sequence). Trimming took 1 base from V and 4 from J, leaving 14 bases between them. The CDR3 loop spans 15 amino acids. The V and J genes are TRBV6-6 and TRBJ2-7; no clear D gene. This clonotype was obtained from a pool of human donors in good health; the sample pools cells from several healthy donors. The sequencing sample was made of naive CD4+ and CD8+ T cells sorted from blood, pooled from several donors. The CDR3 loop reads CASSYLMPGVYEQYF. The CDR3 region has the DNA TGTGCCAGCAGTTACTTGATGCCTGGGGTATACGAGCAGTACTTC.